This T cell receptor (beta chain) was obtained from a study of blood T cell repertoires in COVID-19. Study background: Acute-phase and convalescent COVID-19 samples originated in the United States, Italy and Spain. Sources were T cells, B-cell-depleted T cells, or PBMCs; the material itself was cDNA or gDNA.

In the original workflow: The authors estimated nucleated cell counts from reference gene primer amplification. Method: immunoSEQ multiplex PCR; TCRdb's copy keeps in-frame clones and lacks some. Clonal size and the V and J genes are those of that table, whereas D and trimming came from the DNA. The sample has about 120,000 clones; roughly nine tenths are singletons. Per the germline V gene, CDR1 is SGHNT and CDR2 is YENEEA. The CDR3 extends over 16 amino acids. The germline V and J ends were trimmed by 0 bases and 0 bases, with 6 bases remaining between them. Sample: peripheral blood. This receptor was taken from a man between 65 and 80 years old with active or convalescent COVID-19. The chain uses TRBV11-3 and TRBJ2-6; D unclear. The CDR3 region has the DNA TGTGCCAGCAGCTTAGACGGAGACTCTGGGGCCAACGTCCTGACTTTC. It codes for CASSLDGDSGANVLTF.